This T cell receptor beta chain was observed in a study of cytotoxic CD8 clonotypes in ibrutinib-treated CLL. Study at large: By median roughly 68 months, roughly twelve had progressed and about 15 stayed remitted; responses had been 2 complete and roughly 25 partial.

A remark on this clone: What it binds is not known.

The intended depth for sequencing was 1 in 200,000 to 1 in 1 million T cells. The repertoire was sequenced with immunoSEQ multiplex PCR; TCRdb's copy has only in-frame clones and lacks some. The sample has hundreds of thousands of clones, roughly 80% seen once. Germline loops: CDR1 KGHSH, CDR2 LQKENI. V gave up 3 bases and J gave up 5 bases; unmatched junction bases: 12. The CDR3 has 16 residues. Overall study findings and caveats: Sustained-remission and progressing patients were not sampled at matched times. Public clonotypes were uncommon and contracted or stayed stable on treatment.

The source of this sequence is a human donor with chronic lymphocytic leukemia. Sequencing used PBMCs, obtained before ibrutinib treatment. The chain is built from TRBV18 and TRBJ1-2, with TRBD1 matching 7 bases. The CDR3 bases are TGTGCCAGCTCACCTGAAATTGGACAGGCGGGATATGGCTACACCTTC. It is translated as CASSPEIGQAGYGYTF. Based on the CDR3 plus reference TRBV18 and TRBJ1-2, the full variable domain is NAGVMQNPRHLVRRRGQEARLRCSPMKGHSHVYWYRQLPEEGLKFMVYLQKENIIDESGMPKERFSAEFPKEGPSILRIQQVVRGDSAAYFCASSPEIGQAGYGYTFGSGTRLTVV.